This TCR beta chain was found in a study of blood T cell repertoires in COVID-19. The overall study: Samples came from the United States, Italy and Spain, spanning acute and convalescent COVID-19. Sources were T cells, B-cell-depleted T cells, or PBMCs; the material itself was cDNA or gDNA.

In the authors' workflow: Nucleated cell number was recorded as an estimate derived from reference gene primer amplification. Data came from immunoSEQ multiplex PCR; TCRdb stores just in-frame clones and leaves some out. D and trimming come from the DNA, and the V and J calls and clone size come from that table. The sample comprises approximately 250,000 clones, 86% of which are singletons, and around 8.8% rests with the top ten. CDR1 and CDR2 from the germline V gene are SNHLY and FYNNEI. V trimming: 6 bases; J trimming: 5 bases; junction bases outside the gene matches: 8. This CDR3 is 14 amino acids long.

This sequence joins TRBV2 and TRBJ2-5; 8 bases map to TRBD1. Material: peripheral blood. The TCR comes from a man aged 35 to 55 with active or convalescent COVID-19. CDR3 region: CASRWQGAGETQYF. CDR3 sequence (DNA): TGTGCCAGCAGATGGCAGGGGGCAGGGGAGACCCAGTACTTC.